This T cell receptor (beta chain) was recorded in a study of shared clonotypes between healthy human individuals. Free of recent acute infections or vaccinations, the donors were healthy HIV-negative adults. Germline V gives CDR1 ENHRY, CDR2 SYGVKD. The CDR3 contains 12 residues. J lost 3 bases, V lost 6 bases, and 1 base had no gene match. Assay: immunoSEQ multiplex PCR; the TCRdb copy retains only in-frame clones and omits some. The table lists about 960,000 clones, 76% of them singletons. Overall study findings and caveats: Across several donors, naive CD4 shared around 5%, naive CD8 more than 3%, memory CD4 roughly 2.3%, memory CD8 under 0.5%.

Concerning this clone itself: The antigen remains unidentified.

The material sequenced was memory CD4+ T cells sorted from blood. The subset: CD45RA-negative fraction. The rearrangement joins TRBV10-3 to TRBJ1-1; 7 bases align to TRBD1. The receptor comes from a man aged 18 to 30 in good health. Here the CDR3 DNA reads TGTGCCATCAGAGGGACAGACACTGAAGCTTTCTTT. This sequence encodes CAIRGTDTEAFF.